Listed below are T cell receptor beta chains from one sample, sequenced in a study of blood T cell repertoires in COVID-19. TCRdb's copy holds only in-frame clones and misses some; the assay was immunoSEQ multiplex PCR. The sample records around 80,000 clones, roughly 78% being singletons. The sample consisted of peripheral blood. The receptors were gathered from an older woman with acute or convalescent COVID-19. Each CDR3 is given with its conserved first and last residue. The D gene is left open where the match is weak. For some rows the clone size is stated as once, few or many, or as a class when expanded; others skip it.

d_gene	v_gene	j_gene	abundance	CDR3nt	CDR3aa
-	TRBV11-3	TRBJ2-4	-	TGTGCCAGCAGCTTAGGAGGGAGCAGAAACATTCAGTACTTC	CASSLGGSRNIQYF
TRBD1	TRBV29-1	TRBJ2-5	-	TGCAGCGTTGGACAGGGCATCCAAGAGACCCAGTACTTC	CSVGQGIQETQYF
-	TRBV4-2	TRBJ2-7	few	TGTGCCAGCAGCCAAGATAATCTTGCGCGAGAATTCGGCTACGAGCAGTACTTC	CASSQDNLAREFGYEQYF
-	TRBV5-1	TRBJ2-6	-	TGCGCCAGCAGCGGGGGCTCCAGCTCTGGGGCCAACGTCCTGACTTTC	CASSGGSSSGANVLTF
TRBD2	TRBV23-1	TRBJ2-1	-	TGCGCCAGCAGTCAATCAAGGGACAGGGAAGTAGCGGGGGGGCTCAATGAGCAGTTCTTC	CASSQSRDREVAGGLNEQFF
-	TRBV28	TRBJ2-1	-	TGTGCCAGCACCCCTAGACAGGCATACAATGAGCAGTTCTTC	CASTPRQAYNEQFF
TRBD1	TRBV7-9	TRBJ1-4	-	TGTGCCAGCAGCTGGGACAGGGGGCGGACTAATGAAAAACTGTTTTTT	CASSWDRGRTNEKLFF
-	TRBV18	TRBJ1-5	-	TGTGCCAGCTCACCCCCGGGGGGCCCTAGCAATCAGCCCCAGCATTTT	CASSPPGGPSNQPQHF
TRBD2	TRBV7-2	TRBJ2-1	-	TGTGCCAGCAGCTTGACTAGCGGGGGGGTCTACAATGAGCAGTTCTTC	CASSLTSGGVYNEQFF
TRBD1	TRBV29-1	TRBJ1-4	-	TGCAGCGCTCGGACAGGGGAAAATGAAAAACTGTTTTTT	CSARTGENEKLFF
-	TRBV12-3/TRBV12-4	TRBJ1-2	-	TGTGCCAGCAGCTTCTCCCTTCGGGGCTACACCTTC	CASSFSLRGYTF
TRBD1	TRBV3-1/TRBV3-2	TRBJ2-7	-	TGTGCCAGCAGCCAAACCCGGACAGGGCCGACCTACGAGCAGTACTTC	CASSQTRTGPTYEQYF
-	TRBV12-3/TRBV12-4	TRBJ1-2	once	TGTGCCAGCAGGACACATCTTAACTATGGCTACACCTTC	CASRTHLNYGYTF
-	TRBV18	TRBJ1-2	-	TGTGCCAGCTCACCAGGTCAGGCGAGTCAGGGATTTGGCTACACCTTC	CASSPGQASQGFGYTF
-	TRBV7-2	TRBJ2-5	-	TGTGCCAGCAGCTTTGGGTCTCGGGGTTGGACCCAGTACTTC	CASSFGSRGWTQYF
-	TRBV11-1	TRBJ2-1	-	TGTGCCAGCAGCCGGGTGGGCAGGGGCGCTGAGCAGTTCTTC	CASSRVGRGAEQFF
-	TRBV4-3	TRBJ1-2	-	TGCGCCAGCAGCCAAGATTCGAGGGTCTCTAACTATGGCTACACCTTC	CASSQDSRVSNYGYTF
TRBD1	TRBV4-3	TRBJ2-3	-	TGCGCCAGCAGCCAAGACCATGGACAGGGTTCAGATACGCAGTATTTT	CASSQDHGQGSDTQYF
-	TRBV29-1	TRBJ2-2	-	TGCAGCGCAACAGGGAACTACACCGGGGAGCTGTTTTTT	CSATGNYTGELFF
-	TRBV3-1/TRBV3-2	TRBJ2-6	few	TGTGCCAGCAGCGAAAGGGACTTCTCTGGGGCCAACGTCCTGACTTTC	CASSERDFSGANVLTF
-	TRBV4-1	TRBJ1-2	-	TGCGCCAGCAGCCTAGCTTTTGAGTTTAACTATGGCTACACCTTC	CASSLAFEFNYGYTF
-	TRBV6-5	TRBJ1-2	few	TGTGCCAGCAGGCGGGGTAACTATGGCTACACCTTC	CASRRGNYGYTF
-	TRBV6-5	TRBJ1-1	-	TGTGCCAGCTCCTCGGGGAGGGCTGAAGCTTTCTTT	CASSSGRAEAFF
-	TRBV14	TRBJ1-2	-	TGTGCCAGCAGCCAAGAGTTCGGAAGCCAGGCGGGCTACACCTTC	CASSQEFGSQAGYTF
-	TRBV12-1	TRBJ2-2	-	TGTGCCAGCACCCCCCAGGGCGGGGCAGGGGAGCTGTTTTTT	CASTPQGGAGELFF
TRBD1	TRBV2	TRBJ1-4	-	TGTGCCAGCAGTGTTTTCTCGACAGGGGGCAGCGAAAAACTGTTTTTT	CASSVFSTGGSEKLFF
-	TRBV18	TRBJ1-2	-	TGTGCCAGCTCACCACGGACAGCCGCTAACTATGGCTACACCTTC	CASSPRTAANYGYTF
TRBD1	TRBV11-3	TRBJ1-2	-	TGTGCCAGCAGCTTCGACAGGGGCCATGGCTACACCTTC	CASSFDRGHGYTF
-	TRBV5-1	TRBJ1-4	-	TGCGCCAGCAGCAGGCAGGGCCCTACAACTAATGAAAAACTGTTTTTT	CASSRQGPTTNEKLFF
TRBD1	TRBV6-5	TRBJ1-1	-	TGTGCCAGCAGCCAAGACAGGGTTACTGAAGCTTTCTTT	CASSQDRVTEAFF
-	TRBV12-1	TRBJ1-4	-	TGTGCCAGCAGCGGGAGACAGGGGTTAATGATATTCTGTTTTTTGAGTGAACTGTTTTTT	CASSGRQGLMIFCFLSELFF
TRBD1	TRBV5-1	TRBJ1-1	few	TGCGCCAGCATGGGGACAGGGTATAACACTGAAGCTTTCTTT	CASMGTGYNTEAFF
-	TRBV6-5	TRBJ2-1	once	TGTGCCAGCAGTTCTCAACCGGGACTCTCCTACAATGAGCAGTTCTTC	CASSSQPGLSYNEQFF
TRBD1	TRBV9	TRBJ1-3	-	TGTGCCAGCAGCGGACAGGGCATAACTGGAAACACCATATATTTT	CASSGQGITGNTIYF
-	TRBV3-1/TRBV3-2	TRBJ1-2	-	TGTGCCAGCAGCCAAGAGAGAGGCGACTATGGCTACACCTTC	CASSQERGDYGYTF
-	TRBV6-1	TRBJ2-7	-	TGTGCCAGCAGTGAAGAGAGGGTGAGGACCTACGAGCAGTACTTC	CASSEERVRTYEQYF
TRBD1	TRBV9	TRBJ1-2	-	TGTGCCAGCAGCGCAGGACAGGGGAGGAGGTTTGGCTACACCTTC	CASSAGQGRRFGYTF
TRBD2	TRBV3-1/TRBV3-2	TRBJ2-5	-	TGTGCCAGCAGCCATCCTAGCGGGGGCCCCGGGGAGACCCAGTACTTC	CASSHPSGGPGETQYF
TRBD2	TRBV20-1	TRBJ2-5	-	TGCAGTGCTAGTCCGGGGGGGATCCAAGAGACCCAGTACTTC	CSASPGGIQETQYF
-	TRBV11-3	TRBJ1-5	once	TGTGCCAGCAGCTTGGATGACACTCAGCCCCAGCATTTT	CASSLDDTQPQHF
TRBD1	TRBV3-1/TRBV3-2	TRBJ2-5	-	TGTGCCAGCAGCCAGTCGCCAGGGCAGGGGGCTCTAGAGACCCAGTACTTC	CASSQSPGQGALETQYF